This T cell receptor beta chain emerged from a study of CD8+CD57+ T cells in acquired aplastic anemia. Turning to the study itself: Yields of DNA that came from sorted CD4+ and CD8+ cells averaged roughly 3.2 ug. The study's findings and limits: No significant difference in CD8+ Simpson's diversity was found between patients and controls. Comparison of patients with controls identified about 27 shared CD8+ CDR3 sequences.

This CDR3 has 12 residues. J gave up 2 bases and V 8 bases, and 3 bases lay outside the gene matches. CDR1 GTSNPN and CDR2 SVGIG come from the germline V gene (reference sequence). The use of genomic DNA as template underpinned the TCR beta VDJ and CDR3 profiling. TCRdb passed the reads through MiXCR, listing each CDR3 protein once. The table shows tens of thousands of distinct CDR3 sequences, with approximately 45% occurring only once. This clonotype has just a few counts. Its antigen is still unknown. The TCR sequence derives from a human donor in good health, serving as a control. This chain connects TRBV30 to TRBJ1-3, with 7 bases lining up with TRBD1. Material: sorted CD4+, CD8+, or CD8+CD57+ T cells (not recorded which) from PBMCs. The CDR3 spells CARQGPGNTIYF. The CDR3 DNA is TGTGCCCGACAGGGACCTGGAAACACCATATATTTT.